This T cell receptor beta chain was found in a study of CD8 T cells in Susac syndrome. RNA totalling roughly 0.45 to 1 ug underwent reverse transcription with random hexamers. Across 54 Vbeta and 13 Jbeta, immunoSEQ multiplex PCR amplified TCR beta CDR3. TCRdb independently ran MiXCR on the immunoSEQ multiplex PCR reads; one entry per CDR3 protein. The repertoire holds approximately 120,000 distinct CDR3 sequences, 90% to 95% seen once, with over 0.2% in the top ten. The authors carried out high-throughput sequencing of TCR beta. They applied it to CD8+ and CD4+ T cells obtained from blood. The CDR3 length is 15 residues. The V segment lost 4 bases and the J segment 2 bases; nucleotides outside the gene matches: 6. Germline V lookup: CDR1 MNHEY, CDR2 SMNVEV (reference sequence).

This TCR was recovered from a human donor with Susac syndrome. This sequence joins TRBV27 and TRBJ2-7; 9 bases match TRBD1. Sequences were obtained from CD8+ T cells from PBMCs. CDR3 amino acids: CASSYIRQGAYEQYF. The CDR3 nucleotides read TGTGCCAGCAGTTACATACGACAGGGGGCCTACGAGCAGTACTTC.